These 17 T cell receptor beta chains were all obtained from the same sample, sequenced in a study of CD4+ T cells in melanoma. The repertoire was sequenced with immunoSEQ multiplex PCR; TCRdb's copy has only in-frame clones and lacks some. The data show approximately 10,000 clones, 65% to 70% seen once. The sequencing sample was made of cells from a culture (not recorded whether cultured in vitro). These receptor sequences come from a human donor with melanoma.

This chain links TRBV7-9 with TRBJ2-5, with 8 bases identical to TRBD1. This CDR3 is 14 amino acids long. Trimming removed 5 bases from V and 6 bases from J; junction bases left unmatched: 8. Germline CDR1 reads SEHNR; CDR2 reads FQNEAQ (reference sequence). The CDR3 protein is CASSPTGAGKTQYF. CDR3 DNA sequence: TGTGCCAGCAGCCCGACAGGGGCCGGAAAGACCCAGTACTTC. The whole variable domain, filled in from reference TRBV7-9 and TRBJ2-5, reads DTGVSQNPRHKITKRGQNVTFRCDPISEHNRLYWYRQTLGQGPEFLTYFQNEAQLEKSRLLSDRFSAERPKGSFSTLEIQRTEQGDSAMYLCASSPTGAGKTQYFGPGTRLLVL.

The chain links TRBV4-1 to TRBJ2-1; unclear D gene. The CDR3 sequence is 14 residues long. Germline CDR1 MGHRA, CDR2 YSYEKL. The germline V and J ends were trimmed by 0 bases and 7 bases, with 10 bases remaining between them. CDR3 sequence: CASSQEGTRNEQFF. CDR3 nucleotide sequence: TGCGCCAGCAGCCAAGAAGGTACGCGGAATGAGCAGTTCTTC.

The chain is built from TRBV7-2 and TRBJ1-2; weak D call: TRBD1 (6 bases). V lost 1 base and J 4 bases, leaving 10 bases between the germline ends. The germline V gene encodes CDR1 SGHTA and CDR2 FQGNSA. The length of the CDR3 is 14 residues. Written as DNA, the CDR3 is TGTGCCAGCAGCTTAGTAAGGACAGCCTATGGCTACACCTTC. This sequence encodes CASSLVRTAYGYTF.

This clone was seen just once. This chain connects TRBV5-5 to TRBJ2-7; the D gene is possibly TRBD2 (5 bases). V lost 5 bases to trimming and J lost 3 bases, with 15 bases between them. The CDR3 consists of 14 residues. Germline V gene sequence: CDR1 SGHKS, CDR2 YYEKEE (reference sequence). CDR3 in amino acids: CASREWVEGYEQYF. In DNA, the CDR3 is TGTGCCAGCAGGGAGTGGGTTGAGGGCTACGAGCAGTACTTC.

Turning to this clone: A junction end diverges from the germline sequence, so it may reflect a read error. The V and J genes are TRBV10-2 and TRBJ1-5, with 8 bases that match TRBD1. This CDR3 spans 14 amino acids. Germline V lookup: CDR1 WSHSY, CDR2 SAAADI. CDR3 residues: CASRVSGGNQPQHF. In DNA, the CDR3 is TGCGCCAGCAGGGTTTCAGGGGGCAACCAGCCCCAGCATTTT.

This clone was recorded a few times. The CDR3 reads CASSHRSFRDRDLYNEQFF. CDR3 in DNA: TGCGCCAGCAGCCATAGAAGTTTCCGGGACAGAGATTTATACAATGAGCAGTTCTTC. The chain employs TRBV4-1 and TRBJ2-1; 7 bases fit TRBD1. Trimming at V came to 3 bases and at J to 4 bases, leaving 18 bases not matched to a gene. CDR1 and CDR2 from the germline V gene are MGHRA and YSYEKL. The CDR3 loop spans 19 amino acids.

The V gene is TRBV5-1, the J gene TRBJ1-2; no firm D call. Trimming stripped 0 bases from V and 3 bases from J, with 6 bases between. Germline lookup yields CDR1 SGHRS and CDR2 YFSETQ. This CDR3 region has 13 residues. The CDR3 protein is CASSLADYYGYTF. The DNA for the CDR3 is TGCGCCAGCAGCTTGGCAGATTACTATGGCTACACCTTC.

The chain links TRBV5-1 to TRBJ2-5; unclear D gene. CDR3 length: 13 residues. Germline assignment: CDR1 SGHRS and CDR2 YFSETQ. Trimming took 4 bases from V and 3 from J, leaving 10 bases between them. The CDR3 sequence: CASSLPGEETQYF. The DNA of the CDR3 is TGCGCCAGCAGCCTGCCCGGAGAAGAGACCCAGTACTTC.

This rearrangement joins TRBV7-2 to TRBJ2-2, with D possibly TRBD2 on 5 matching bases. Germline loops: CDR1 SGHTA, CDR2 FQGNSA. The V gene lost 1 base and the J gene lost 5 bases, with 11 bases spanning the gap. This CDR3 has 15 amino acids. The chain's CDR3 is CASSLDGLGTGELFF. The CDR3 bases are TGTGCCAGCAGCTTAGATGGACTGGGTACCGGGGAGCTGTTTTTT.

This clone was recorded a few times. The chain carries TRBV5-1 and TRBJ1-2; TRBD1 is a possible D gene (6 bases). Trimming stripped 0 bases from V and 7 bases from J, with 10 bases between. The CDR3 covers 13 residues. CDR1 is SGHRS, CDR2 YFSETQ, per germline. The CDR3 DNA is TGCGCCAGCAGCTTGGATACAGGGAGTGGCTACACCTTC. Its translation: CASSLDTGSGYTF.

The chain employs TRBV2 and TRBJ2-3; 9 nucleotides agree with TRBD2. Trimming removed 5 bases from V and 3 bases from J; junction bases left unmatched: 9. In germline, CDR1 is SNHLY, CDR2 FYNNEI. This CDR3 region has 16 residues. This CDR3 is CASSPGLAGSTDTQYF. The CDR3 DNA is TGTGCCAGCAGTCCCGGGCTAGCGGGGAGTACAGATACGCAGTATTTT.

This clone has a single count. V is TRBV14 and J is TRBJ2-1; maybe TRBD2 (6 bases). The CDR3 runs to 18 residues. The V end was cut by 9 bases, the J end by 7 bases, with 31 bases between. Germline V CDR1 and CDR2: SGHDN, FVKESK. CDR3 in DNA: TGTGCCAGATCCAGAACCGGAACGGGACTCACGATGAGGAATGAGCAGTTCTTC. It encodes CARSRTGTGLTMRNEQFF.

J is TRBJ1-2 and V is TRBV15; D is unresolved. Germline assignment: CDR1 LNHNV and CDR2 YYDKDF (reference sequence). CDR3 length: 13 amino acids. Deletions cut 4 bases from V and 4 bases from J, with 10 bases between. Here the CDR3 reads CATSKVPPYGYTF. As DNA, the CDR3 is TGTGCCACCAGCAAGGTCCCCCCCTATGGCTACACCTTC.

The V and J genes are TRBV29-1 and TRBJ1-1; D uncertain. Germline assignment: CDR1 SQVTM and CDR2 ANQGSEA. The V gene lost 5 bases and the J gene lost 11 bases, with 21 bases spanning the gap. CDR3 size: 13 residues. The CDR3 loop is CSVSPTGSGSAFF. The CDR3 nucleotides are TGCAGCGTTTCGCCCACTGGTTCAGGTTCCGCTTTCTTT. The whole variable domain, remainder taken from reference TRBV29-1 and TRBJ1-1, is SAVISQKPSRDICQRGTSLTIQCQVDSQVTMMFWYRQQPGQSLTLIATANQGSEATYESGFVIDKFPISRPNLTFSTLTVSNMSPEDSSIYLCSVSPTGSGSAFFGQGTRLTVV.

The gene calls are TRBV18 and TRBJ2-2, with D unclear. V was shortened by 4 bases and J by 4 bases, with 16 bases between the two germline ends. CDR3 length: 16 residues. Germline V gives CDR1 KGHSH, CDR2 LQKENI. The CDR3 DNA reads as TGTGCCAGCTCACGAAGAATGGGTGTTGGCACCGGGGAGCTGTTTTTT. It is translated as CASSRRMGVGTGELFF.

The chain uses TRBV11-1 and TRBJ1-3; D unresolved. CDR3 length: 17 amino acids. Germline loops: CDR1 SGHAT, CDR2 FQDESV (reference sequence). Deletions cut 0 bases from V and 0 bases from J, with 12 bases between. The CDR3 spells CASSLASAGVSGNTIYF. CDR3 sequence (DNA): TGTGCCAGCAGCTTAGCCTCCGCAGGAGTCTCTGGAAACACCATATATTTT.

In its sample, this clone ranks as medium-sized. The chain is built from TRBV4-1 and TRBJ1-5, with D hard to call. CDR1 MGHRA and CDR2 YSYEKL come from the germline V gene. Trimming cost V 1 base and J 9 bases, with 13 bases left between them. CDR3 size: 14 residues. CDR3 in amino acids: CASSQGSRDRPQHF. DNA for the CDR3: TGCGCCAGCAGCCAAGGATCGCGAGATCGGCCCCAGCATTTT.